Here is one TCR beta chain with its context. What it binds is unknown. TCRdb keeps only in-frame clones here, not all; method: immunoSEQ multiplex PCR. The profile covers 90,000 to 95,000 clones, with about 88% appearing a single time and 15% to 20% taken by the ten largest. This specimen comes from a study of T cell responses to AZD1222 COVID-19 vaccine. Across the whole study: The study pooled second doses at about 4 or about 12 weeks.

Germline lookup yields CDR1 SGHNT and CDR2 YYREEE (reference sequence). With 4 bases removed from V and 2 bases from J, the gap between germline ends came to 16 bases. This CDR3 has 15 residues. Study observations and caveats: The study reported that nearly half of spike-specific TCRs target unmutated variant regions. An increase in Spike-specific TCR breadth and depth was observed after two AZD1222 doses. Clonal diversity was possibly underestimated, and the donors were mostly white British, with more females.

The V gene is TRBV5-4, the J gene TRBJ2-7, with unresolved D. The TCR was taken from an adult in good health. This material consisted of peripheral blood, taken on day 0 of AZD1222 vaccination. DNA of the CDR3: TGTGCCAGCAGCCCCACTGGGAAAGGAGCCTACGAGCAGTACTTC. This encodes CASSPTGKGAYEQYF.